These T cell receptor beta chains were read from a single sample in a study of shared clonotypes between healthy human individuals. The repertoire was sequenced with immunoSEQ multiplex PCR; TCRdb's copy has only in-frame clones and lacks some. The table lists some 1 million clones, around 76% of them singletons, with around 1.5% in the top ten. The sample was memory CD4+ T cells sorted from blood. These receptors were obtained from a young man in good health. Each CDR3 is given with its conserved first and last residue. The D gene is left open where the match is weak. The size of a clone is reported for some rows only, either as once, few or many, or as a class for expanded clones.

d_gene | j_gene | abundance | v_gene | CDR3aa | CDR3nt
NA | TRBJ2-7 | NA | TRBV7-9 | CASSSDTSYYEQYF | TGTGCCAGCAGCTCCGACACCTCCTACTACGAGCAGTACTTC
NA | TRBJ1-1 | few | TRBV7-2 | CASSLGFWNTEAFF | TGTGCCAGCAGCTTAGGGTTCTGGAACACTGAAGCTTTCTTT
TRBD2 | TRBJ2-2 | NA | TRBV5-1 | CASSLGGSSGSPGELFF | TGCGCCAGCAGCTTGGGAGGGAGTAGCGGGAGCCCCGGGGAGCTGTTTTTT
NA | TRBJ2-5 | few | TRBV25-1 | CASTPGETQYF | TGTGCCAGCACCCCGGGAGAGACCCAGTACTTC
NA | TRBJ1-2 | NA | TRBV4-3 | CASSQDRQGKDYGYTF | TGCGCCAGCAGCCAAGATAGGCAGGGAAAGGATTATGGCTACACCTTC
TRBD2 | TRBJ2-5 | once | TRBV30 | CAWSVGVGGYQETQYF | TGTGCCTGGAGTGTCGGGGTGGGAGGGTACCAAGAGACCCAGTACTTC
TRBD1 | TRBJ1-1 | NA | TRBV5-1 | CASSLASGQGSEAFF | TGCGCCAGCAGCTTGGCTTCGGGACAGGGGTCTGAAGCTTTCTTT
TRBD1 | TRBJ1-2 | many | TRBV5-1 | CASSLADRIYGYTF | TGCGCCAGCAGCTTGGCGGACAGGATCTATGGCTACACCTTC
NA | TRBJ2-1 | NA | TRBV7-2 | CASSLDRNNEQFF | TGTGCCAGCAGCTTAGACCGAAACAATGAGCAGTTCTTC
NA | TRBJ2-4 | NA | TRBV7-2 | CASSATWTDIQYF | TGTGCCAGCAGCGCGACATGGACGGACATTCAGTACTTC
TRBD2 | TRBJ2-1 | NA | TRBV6-5 | CASRRSGGGSQFF | TGTGCCAGCAGGAGGTCTGGCGGGGGGTCGCAGTTCTTC
TRBD1 | TRBJ2-7 | NA | TRBV27 | CASSVYDRGEQYF | TGTGCCAGCAGTGTCTACGACAGGGGAGAGCAGTACTTC
NA | TRBJ1-2 | NA | TRBV12-2 | CASRLNTGYGYTF | TGTGCAAGTCGCTTAAACACGGGCTATGGCTACACCTTC
NA | TRBJ1-4 | NA | TRBV28 | CASSFDGSGGTNEKLFF | TGTGCCAGCAGCTTTGATGGGTCGGGGGGCACGAACGAAAAACTGTTTTTT
TRBD2 | TRBJ2-6 | NA | TRBV5-1 | CASSPVASGRVRGANVLTF | TGCGCCAGCAGCCCGGTGGCTAGCGGGAGGGTCCGTGGGGCCAACGTCCTGACTTTC
TRBD1 | TRBJ2-2 | NA | TRBV29-1 | CSAQQGAQPGELFF | TGCAGCGCCCAACAGGGGGCCCAGCCCGGGGAGCTGTTTTTT
TRBD2 | TRBJ2-3 | many | TRBV28 | CASSLAGGPDTQYF | TGTGCCAGCAGTTTAGCGGGGGGGCCAGATACGCAGTATTTT
NA | TRBJ1-4 | NA | TRBV18 | CASSPRRTNEKLFF | TGTGCCAGCTCACCGAGAAGAACTAATGAAAAACTGTTTTTT
NA | TRBJ1-1 | NA | TRBV30 | CAWSVSEAFF | TGTGCCTGGAGTGTCTCTGAAGCTTTCTTT
NA | TRBJ2-2 | NA | TRBV5-1 | CASSPRVAGELFF | TGCGCCAGCAGCCCCCGGGTGGCCGGGGAGCTGTTTTTT
NA | TRBJ2-1 | NA | TRBV20-1 | CSARDVGGRFF | TGCAGTGCTAGAGATGTAGGGGGGCGGTTCTTC
TRBD1 | TRBJ2-1 | NA | TRBV6-5 | CASSYDRDSPDNEQFF | TGTGCCAGCAGTTACGACCGGGACAGCCCCGACAATGAGCAGTTCTTC
TRBD2 | TRBJ2-1 | NA | TRBV30 | CAWRNLAGGLNEQFF | TGTGCCTGGAGGAACTTAGCGGGAGGCCTCAATGAGCAGTTCTTC
NA | TRBJ1-2 | NA | TRBV21-1 | CASSPLETGCNGYTF | TGTGCCAGCAGCCCCTTAGAGACAGGGTGTAACGGCTACACCTTC
NA | TRBJ2-1 | NA | TRBV6-1 | CASSEAGSNEQFF | TGTGCCAGCAGTGAAGCGGGGAGTAATGAGCAGTTCTTC
NA | TRBJ2-7 | NA | TRBV28 | CASSEDRPYEQYF | TGTGCCAGCAGTGAAGACAGGCCCTACGAGCAGTACTTC
NA | TRBJ2-1 | NA | TRBV19 | CASRRDPYNEQFF | TGTGCCAGTCGGCGGGACCCCTACAATGAGCAGTTCTTC
TRBD2 | TRBJ2-7 | NA | TRBV11-2 | CASSTHSGGPYEQYF | TGTGCCAGCAGCACCCATAGCGGGGGGCCCTACGAGCAGTACTTC
TRBD1 | TRBJ2-2 | NA | TRBV10-3 | CAMTGDGTGELFF | TGTGCCATGACAGGGGACGGCACCGGGGAGCTGTTTTTT
NA | TRBJ2-2 | once | TRBV10-1 | CASSENLGNTGELFF | TGCGCCAGCAGTGAGAATCTGGGGAACACCGGGGAGCTGTTTTTT
NA | TRBJ1-5 | NA | TRBV2 | CASLDRLGGNQPQHF | TGTGCCAGCCTTGACAGATTAGGGGGCAATCAGCCCCAGCATTTT
NA | TRBJ1-1 | NA | TRBV7-9 | CANSFSSNTEAFF | TGTGCCAACAGCTTCTCATCAAACACTGAAGCTTTCTTT
TRBD2 | TRBJ2-7 | many | TRBV2 | CASSAVSGGADEQYF | TGTGCCAGCAGTGCGGTTAGCGGGGGGGCCGACGAGCAGTACTTC
NA | TRBJ2-1 | once | TRBV7-8 | CASSQGNEQFF | TGTGCCAGCAGTCAGGGCAATGAGCAGTTCTTC
TRBD2 | TRBJ2-7 | few | TRBV4-1 | CASSQESTSGRGEQYF | TGCGCCAGCAGCCAAGAATCAACTAGCGGGAGAGGCGAGCAGTACTTC